These 10 T cell receptor beta chains share one sample of origin, sequenced in a study of shared clonotypes between healthy human individuals. TCRdb's copy holds only in-frame clones and misses some; the assay was immunoSEQ multiplex PCR. The top ten clones hold 0.13% of a sample with millions of clones, 85% to 95% of them seen once. The sequencing sample was made of naive CD4+ T cells sorted from blood. Subset noted: CD45RA+ positively selected. These receptors were collected from a man aged 18 to 30 in good health.

The V and J genes are TRBV2 and TRBJ1-1; weak D call: TRBD1 (6 bases). Germline loops: CDR1 SNHLY, CDR2 FYNNEI. The ends were cut back, 3 bases at V and 6 bases at J, with 14 bases in the middle. This CDR3 spans 14 amino acids. Here the CDR3 reads CASSELGAWAEAFF. DNA for the CDR3: TGTGCCAGCAGTGAGTTGGGGGCTTGGGCTGAAGCTTTCTTT.

The CDR3 region is CASSRLMLGYGYTF. The CDR3 coding sequence is TGTGCCAGCAGCCGTTTAATGCTGGGTTATGGCTACACCTTC. V usage is TRBV7-3 and J usage is TRBJ1-2; the D is unclear. CDR3 length equals 14 residues. Looked up from germline, CDR1 is SGHTA and CDR2 is FQGTGA. Trimming cost V 5 bases and J 5 bases, with 15 bases left between them.

The CDR3, as DNA: TGCGCCAGCAGATCCGGGACAGGGGCCAACTCCTACGAGCAGTACTTC. Translation gives CASRSGTGANSYEQYF. The chain couples TRBV5-1 to TRBJ2-7; 10 bases line up with TRBD1. The germline V gene encodes CDR1 SGHRS and CDR2 YFSETQ. The trim removed 5 bases at V and 0 bases at J, leaving 8 bases unmatched. The CDR3 consists of 16 residues. The whole variable domain, filled in from reference TRBV5-1 and TRBJ2-7, reads KAGVTQTPRYLIKTRGQQVTLSCSPISGHRSVSWYQQTPGQGLQFLFEYFSETQRNKGNFPGRFSGRQFSNSRSEMNVSTLELGDSALYLCASRSGTGANSYEQYFGPGTRLTVT.

For this clone: Other DNA sequences in the sample encode the same CDR3. V gene TRBV9 combines with J gene TRBJ1-5; 8 nucleotides agree with TRBD1. Germline V CDR1 and CDR2: SGDLS, YYNGEE. This CDR3 contains 15 residues. V shed 0 bases and J 3 bases; nucleotides not matched to a gene: 2. CDR3 nucleotides: TGTGCCAGCAGCGTAGGGACAGGGCCCAATCAGCCCCAGCATTTT. Its protein product is CASSVGTGPNQPQHF.

V gene TRBV5-4 combines with J gene TRBJ1-3; TRBD1 matches 8 bases. Per germline, CDR1 SGHNT and CDR2 YYREEE (reference sequence). The CDR3 extends over 19 amino acids. With 3 bases clipped from V and 0 bases from J, the junction kept 14 bases outside the gene matches. Here the CDR3 reads CASSSNSRQGKSSGNTIYF. The DNA of the CDR3 is TGTGCCAGCAGCTCGAACTCGAGACAGGGGAAGAGCTCTGGAAACACCATATATTTT.

The chain employs TRBV5-5 and TRBJ1-1; D is perhaps TRBD1 (5 bases). V was cut by 4 bases and J by 4 bases, with 14 bases left in between. This CDR3 is 14 amino acids long. Germline CDR1 and CDR2: SGHKS and YYEKEE (reference sequence). The CDR3 region is CASSPGTFSTEAFF. The CDR3 coding sequence is TGTGCCAGCAGCCCCGGGACTTTTAGCACTGAAGCTTTCTTT. The full variable domain, in which reference TRBV5-5 and TRBJ1-1 provide the parts outside the CDR3, is DAGVTQSPTHLIKTRGQQVTLRCSPISGHKSVSWYQQVLGQGPQFIFQYYEKEERGRGNFPDRFSARQFPNYSSELNVNALLLGDSALYLCASSPGTFSTEAFFGQGTRLTVV.

The rearrangement joins TRBV28 to TRBJ1-6; 8 bases align to TRBD1. The CDR3 is 15 amino acids. J gave up 8 bases and V 4 bases, and 7 bases lay outside the gene matches. Germline V CDR1 and CDR2: MDHEN, SYDVKM. The CDR3 protein is CASSSQGAGDSPLHF. CDR3 nucleotides: TGTGCCAGCAGTTCCCAGGGGGCCGGGGATTCACCCCTCCACTTT.

This clone was detected only once. The rearrangement uses TRBV28 and TRBJ2-1; the match to TRBD2 covers 12 bases. After removal of 6 bases from V and 9 bases from J, the junction contained 15 bases not matched to a gene. This CDR3 is 17 amino acids long. Looked up from germline, CDR1 is MDHEN and CDR2 is SYDVKM. The CDR3 here is CASSQYWTSGVGTEQFF. CDR3 in DNA: TGTGCCAGCAGCCAATATTGGACTAGCGGGGTGGGGACTGAGCAGTTCTTC.

On this clone: Other DNA sequences from this sample encode an identical CDR3 as well. The chain links TRBV30 to TRBJ2-3; 7 bases are a match to TRBD2. The CDR3 runs 15 residues. Looked up from germline, CDR1 is GTSNPN and CDR2 is SVGIG (reference sequence). V shed 0 bases and J 1 base; nucleotides not matched to a gene: 4. CDR3 residues: CAWSVLAGGTDTQYF. Here the CDR3 DNA reads TGTGCCTGGAGTGTACTGGCGGGAGGCACAGATACGCAGTATTTT.

The chain employs TRBV30 and TRBJ2-7, with 14 nucleotides matching TRBD2. This CDR3 is built from 16 residues. The V and J ends lost 0 bases and 6 bases, in that order; junction bases with no gene match: 7. Germline CDR1 and CDR2: GTSNPN and SVGIG (reference sequence). The CDR3 sequence is CAWSVWGLAGDSEQYF. The CDR3 nucleotides read TGTGCCTGGAGTGTATGGGGACTAGCGGGAGATTCCGAGCAGTACTTC.